The rows below give T cell receptor beta chains drawn from one sample of a study of technical replicates of blood from several donors. Sequencing used immunoSEQ multiplex PCR; TCRdb keeps in-frame clones, though not all of them. The sample includes under 110,000 clones, over 95% seen only once; the top ten take approximately 0.21%. The sequencing sample was made of T cells isolated from PBMCs. The receptors originated from a human donor in good health. The CDR3 runs from the conserved cysteine through the conserved F or W. The order of the fields is J gene, D gene, clone size, V gene, CDR3 protein, CDR3 DNA. The D gene is left open where the match is weak. Not all rows give a size; the values are once, few, many and, for expanded clones, a class.

j_call: TRBJ1-1; d_call: -; clone_size: -; v_call: TRBV6-1; cdr3_aa: CATRGFDKNTEAFF; cdr3_nt: TGTGCCACCCGGGGATTTGACAAGAACACTGAAGCTTTCTTT
j_call: TRBJ1-1; d_call: -; clone_size: once; v_call: TRBV6-5; cdr3_aa: CASSSVGARGTEAFF; cdr3_nt: TGTGCCAGCAGTTCCGTGGGGGCCCGGGGCACTGAAGCTTTCTTT
j_call: TRBJ2-3; d_call: TRBD2; clone_size: -; v_call: TRBV29-1; cdr3_aa: CSVAREVADTQYF; cdr3_nt: TGCAGCGTTGCTCGGGAGGTTGCAGATACGCAGTATTTT
j_call: TRBJ1-5; d_call: -; clone_size: -; v_call: TRBV19; cdr3_aa: CASSTGQYNQPQHF; cdr3_nt: TGTGCCAGTAGTACAGGACAGTACAATCAGCCCCAGCATTTT
j_call: TRBJ2-7; d_call: -; clone_size: -; v_call: TRBV29-1; cdr3_aa: CSVEGPGLKRQYF; cdr3_nt: TGCAGCGTTGAAGGACCGGGACTGAAAAGGCAGTACTTC
j_call: TRBJ1-1; d_call: -; clone_size: -; v_call: TRBV27; cdr3_aa: CASSLGGFEAFF; cdr3_nt: TGTGCCAGCAGTTTAGGGGGGTTTGAAGCTTTCTTT
j_call: TRBJ2-1; d_call: -; clone_size: -; v_call: TRBV5-1; cdr3_aa: CASSGTGEDEQFF; cdr3_nt: TGCGCCAGCAGCGGAACAGGGGAGGATGAGCAGTTCTTC
j_call: TRBJ1-2; d_call: TRBD1; clone_size: -; v_call: TRBV5-1; cdr3_aa: CASSLPTGQANYGYTF; cdr3_nt: TGCGCCAGCAGCTTGCCGACAGGGCAAGCTAACTATGGCTACACCTTC
j_call: TRBJ2-4; d_call: -; clone_size: -; v_call: TRBV29-1; cdr3_aa: CSVEEVAVAKNIQYF; cdr3_nt: TGCAGCGTTGAAGAGGTGGCGGTAGCCAAAAACATTCAGTACTTC
j_call: TRBJ1-3; d_call: -; clone_size: -; v_call: TRBV5-8; cdr3_aa: CASSHDSWNTIYF; cdr3_nt: TGTGCCAGCAGCCATGACAGTTGGAACACCATATATTTT
j_call: TRBJ1-2; d_call: -; clone_size: -; v_call: TRBV5-1; cdr3_aa: CASSFSGQDYGYTF; cdr3_nt: TGCGCCAGCAGCTTCTCGGGACAAGACTATGGCTACACCTTC
j_call: TRBJ1-5; d_call: TRBD1; clone_size: -; v_call: TRBV11-3; cdr3_aa: CASSSTGGTVLHSNQPQHF; cdr3_nt: TGTGCCAGCAGCTCGACAGGGGGGACGGTTTTACATAGCAATCAGCCCCAGCATTTT
j_call: TRBJ2-6; d_call: -; clone_size: -; v_call: TRBV6-1; cdr3_aa: CASKADFSGANVLTF; cdr3_nt: TGTGCCAGCAAGGCGGACTTCTCTGGGGCCAACGTCCTGACTTTC
j_call: TRBJ2-5; d_call: -; clone_size: -; v_call: TRBV28; cdr3_aa: CASSTPWVGAETQYF; cdr3_nt: TGTGCCAGCAGTACCCCTTGGGTGGGAGCGGAGACCCAGTACTTC
j_call: TRBJ1-3; d_call: -; clone_size: -; v_call: TRBV2; cdr3_aa: CASSDNSGSTIYF; cdr3_nt: TGTGCCAGCAGCGATAACAGTGGGAGCACCATATATTTT
j_call: TRBJ2-2; d_call: -; clone_size: -; v_call: TRBV7-2; cdr3_aa: CASSLSGTGELFF; cdr3_nt: TGTGCCAGCAGCTTATCGGGCACCGGGGAGCTGTTTTTT
j_call: TRBJ1-2; d_call: TRBD1; clone_size: -; v_call: TRBV6-5; cdr3_aa: CASIGGPNSVYGYTF; cdr3_nt: TGTGCCAGCATAGGGGGCCCTAACTCCGTCTATGGCTACACCTTC
j_call: TRBJ2-1; d_call: TRBD1; clone_size: -; v_call: TRBV5-1; cdr3_aa: CASSTYSGTVDNEQFF; cdr3_nt: TGCGCCAGCAGCACATATTCCGGGACAGTAGACAATGAGCAGTTCTTC
j_call: TRBJ1-5; d_call: -; clone_size: -; v_call: TRBV21-1; cdr3_aa: CASSKGYGTGLEVGWQPQHF; cdr3_nt: TGTGCCAGCAGCAAAGGGTACGGGACAGGTTTAGAGGTAGGGTGGCAGCCCCAGCATTTT
j_call: TRBJ2-1; d_call: TRBD2; clone_size: -; v_call: TRBV6-4; cdr3_aa: CASSKILGLAGGDNEQFF; cdr3_nt: TGTGCCAGCAGTAAAATCCTTGGACTAGCGGGAGGGGACAATGAGCAGTTCTTC
j_call: TRBJ2-1; d_call: TRBD2; clone_size: -; v_call: TRBV10-2; cdr3_aa: CASRLTSDEQFF; cdr3_nt: TGCGCCAGCAGGTTGACTAGCGATGAGCAGTTCTTC
j_call: TRBJ2-3; d_call: TRBD1; clone_size: -; v_call: TRBV10-3; cdr3_aa: CATQGEPGQGGTDTQYF; cdr3_nt: TGTGCCACCCAGGGCGAACCGGGACAGGGAGGCACAGATACGCAGTATTTT
j_call: TRBJ2-7; d_call: TRBD1; clone_size: -; v_call: TRBV7-9; cdr3_aa: CASSPLGTGGAEQYF; cdr3_nt: TGTGCCAGCAGCCCGCTCGGGACAGGGGGCGCCGAGCAGTACTTC
j_call: TRBJ1-5; d_call: TRBD1; clone_size: -; v_call: TRBV15; cdr3_aa: CATSYTGTGTQPQHF; cdr3_nt: TGTGCCACCAGCTACACCGGGACAGGGACTCAGCCCCAGCATTTT
j_call: TRBJ2-2; d_call: TRBD1; clone_size: once; v_call: TRBV29-1; cdr3_aa: CSSWVPPGQGAPGELFF; cdr3_nt: TGCAGCTCTTGGGTTCCTCCGGGACAGGGGGCTCCCGGGGAGCTGTTTTTT
j_call: TRBJ1-2; d_call: TRBD1; clone_size: once; v_call: TRBV7-3; cdr3_aa: CASSLDPRQGHGYTF; cdr3_nt: TGTGCCAGCAGCTTAGACCCCCGACAGGGCCATGGCTACACCTTC
j_call: TRBJ1-1; d_call: TRBD1; clone_size: once; v_call: TRBV7-9; cdr3_aa: CASSPGQGVSTEAFF; cdr3_nt: TGTGCCAGCAGCCCTGGACAGGGCGTTAGCACTGAAGCTTTCTTT
j_call: TRBJ2-1; d_call: TRBD2; clone_size: -; v_call: TRBV10-3; cdr3_aa: CAISESASGAYNEQFF; cdr3_nt: TGTGCCATCAGTGAGTCTGCTAGCGGGGCCTACAATGAGCAGTTCTTC
j_call: TRBJ1-2; d_call: -; clone_size: once; v_call: TRBV11-2; cdr3_aa: CASSLRSGYGYTF; cdr3_nt: TGTGCCAGCAGCTTAAGGAGCGGCTATGGCTACACCTTC
j_call: TRBJ1-4; d_call: TRBD1; clone_size: -; v_call: TRBV19; cdr3_aa: CASSIVRDSNEKLFF; cdr3_nt: TGTGCCAGTAGTATAGTCAGGGACAGCAATGAAAAACTGTTTTTT
j_call: TRBJ2-3; d_call: TRBD2; clone_size: -; v_call: TRBV19; cdr3_aa: CASSIGILGGGIDTQYF; cdr3_nt: TGTGCCAGTAGTATAGGAATACTTGGGGGGGGGATAGATACGCAGTATTTT
j_call: TRBJ1-2; d_call: -; clone_size: -; v_call: TRBV27; cdr3_aa: CASSFVTSGSSYYTF; cdr3_nt: TGTGCCAGCAGCTTCGTAACTTCCGGGTCCAGCTACTACACCTTC
j_call: TRBJ2-2; d_call: -; clone_size: -; v_call: TRBV7-9; cdr3_aa: CASLRKLGELFF; cdr3_nt: TGTGCCAGCTTGAGGAAGTTGGGGGAGCTGTTTTTT
j_call: TRBJ1-1; d_call: -; clone_size: -; v_call: TRBV5-6; cdr3_aa: CASSLDREAFF; cdr3_nt: TGTGCCAGCAGCTTGGACAGGGAAGCTTTCTTT
j_call: TRBJ1-1; d_call: TRBD1; clone_size: once; v_call: TRBV10-3; cdr3_aa: CAIRGGDGTGGERADTEAFF; cdr3_nt: TGTGCCATCAGAGGGGGAGACGGGACAGGGGGCGAGCGAGCGGACACTGAAGCTTTCTTT
j_call: TRBJ2-1; d_call: TRBD2; clone_size: once; v_call: TRBV4-1; cdr3_aa: CASSQVEGGPGNEQFF; cdr3_nt: TGCGCCAGCAGCCAAGTGGAGGGAGGGCCGGGAAATGAGCAGTTCTTC
j_call: TRBJ2-3; d_call: -; clone_size: once; v_call: TRBV7-9; cdr3_aa: CASSSGLYTDTQYF; cdr3_nt: TGTGCCAGCAGCTCGGGACTTTACACAGATACGCAGTATTTT
j_call: TRBJ2-7; d_call: TRBD1; clone_size: -; v_call: TRBV11-2; cdr3_aa: CASSFTKGQGRLFYEQYF; cdr3_nt: TGTGCCAGCAGCTTCACAAAGGGACAGGGGCGACTTTTCTACGAGCAGTACTTC
j_call: TRBJ2-7; d_call: -; clone_size: -; v_call: TRBV11-3; cdr3_aa: CASSLPGGAHEQYF; cdr3_nt: TGTGCCAGCAGCTTACCGGGTGGGGCCCACGAGCAGTACTTC
j_call: TRBJ2-4; d_call: TRBD1; clone_size: -; v_call: TRBV27; cdr3_aa: CASSLLPGTENIQYF; cdr3_nt: TGTGCCAGCAGTTTACTTCCCGGGACAGAGAACATTCAGTACTTC
j_call: TRBJ2-1; d_call: -; clone_size: -; v_call: TRBV29-1; cdr3_aa: CSVGTDYNEQFF; cdr3_nt: TGCAGCGTTGGGACAGACTACAATGAGCAGTTCTTC
j_call: TRBJ2-7; d_call: -; clone_size: -; v_call: TRBV10-1; cdr3_aa: CASSERSSDYEQYF; cdr3_nt: TGCGCCAGCAGTGAGAGGAGCTCTGACTACGAGCAGTACTTC
j_call: TRBJ1-1; d_call: -; clone_size: once; v_call: TRBV10-1; cdr3_aa: CASSESIAGNTEAFF; cdr3_nt: TGCGCCAGCAGTGAGTCGATAGCTGGGAACACTGAAGCTTTCTTT
j_call: TRBJ1-2; d_call: TRBD1; clone_size: -; v_call: TRBV5-1; cdr3_aa: CASSSKQGTGYTF; cdr3_nt: TGCGCCAGCAGCTCAAAACAGGGGACGGGCTACACCTTC
j_call: TRBJ2-7; d_call: TRBD2; clone_size: -; v_call: TRBV5-1; cdr3_aa: CASSLGVLAGTYEQYF; cdr3_nt: TGCGCCAGCAGCCTCGGAGTGCTAGCGGGGACCTACGAGCAGTACTTC
j_call: TRBJ1-2; d_call: -; clone_size: -; v_call: TRBV28; cdr3_aa: CASSSANRDYGYTF; cdr3_nt: TGTGCCAGCAGTTCGGCAAACAGGGACTATGGCTACACCTTC
j_call: TRBJ2-7; d_call: -; clone_size: -; v_call: TRBV19; cdr3_aa: CASSMYGQGSYEQYF; cdr3_nt: TGTGCCAGTAGTATGTATGGGCAGGGGTCGTACGAGCAGTACTTC